These T cell receptor beta chains were read from a single sample in a study of cytomegalovirus exposure and HLA in healthy donors. Using immunoSEQ multiplex PCR, the repertoire was profiled, and TCRdb retains in-frame clones only, with some absent. Of 100,000 to 120,000 clones listed, roughly 15% are singletons. Material: PBMCs. The receptors here all came from a female donor in good health and CMV-seronegative. Both conserved end residues are part of each CDR3. The D gene is left open where the match is weak. Some rows have no size entry. The others give once, few or many, or a class for an expanded clone.

cdr3_nt,cdr3_aa,clone_size,d_call,v_call,j_call
TGTGCCAGCAGTGAAGGGGCAGGGCGCAATCAGCCCCAGCATTTT,CASSEGAGRNQPQHF,.,.,TRBV2,TRBJ1-5
TGTGCCAGCAGTGGGGACAGGGGGCTCTATCAGCCCCAGCATTTT,CASSGDRGLYQPQHF,.,TRBD1,TRBV25-1,TRBJ1-5
TGTGCCACCTCACCGGGACACTACTACAATGAGCAGTTCTTC,CATSPGHYYNEQFF,few,.,TRBV6-1,TRBJ2-1
TGTGCCAGCAGCTTAGTTTTCGCAACTAATGAAAAACTGTTTTTT,CASSLVFATNEKLFF,.,.,TRBV7-2,TRBJ1-4
TGTGCCAGTAAGGCAGGGGCTATAGATACGCAGTATTTT,CASKAGAIDTQYF,few,.,TRBV19,TRBJ2-3
TGTGCCAGCAGTGTAATTAACAATGAGCAGTTCTTC,CASSVINNEQFF,.,.,TRBV2,TRBJ2-1
TGTGCCCGCCACCCTCGAGAGTCGAACACTGAAGCTTTCTTT,CARHPRESNTEAFF,.,.,TRBV30,TRBJ1-1
TGTGCCATCAGTGCAGGGACAGGGGATGGCTACACCTTC,CAISAGTGDGYTF,.,TRBD1,TRBV10-3,TRBJ1-2
TGTGCCAGCAGCCCGGGACTTCAGTCAGATACGCAGTATTTT,CASSPGLQSDTQYF,.,.,TRBV7-2,TRBJ2-3
TGTGCCAGCAGTGAATGGGACAGGGGGAGCGAGCAGTACTTC,CASSEWDRGSEQYF,.,TRBD1,TRBV6-1,TRBJ2-7
TGTGCCAGCAGCTTCGAATCGCGGGTTCCCTCTGGAAACACCATATATTTT,CASSFESRVPSGNTIYF,.,.,TRBV7-2,TRBJ1-3
TGTGCCAGCAGCTTACGACTAGCGGGAGGGACAGATACGCAGTATTTT,CASSLRLAGGTDTQYF,few,TRBD2,TRBV7-9,TRBJ2-3
TGTGCCAGCAGCTTAGTTGTTCGGACAGGGTTACCAGATACGCAGTATTTT,CASSLVVRTGLPDTQYF,.,TRBD1,TRBV7-8,TRBJ2-3
TGTGCCAGCTCACCACCCAAGGGGACCGGGGAGCTGTTTTTT,CASSPPKGTGELFF,.,.,TRBV18,TRBJ2-2
TGCGCCAGCAGCTTGGGACAGAAAGCCTATGGCTACACCTTC,CASSLGQKAYGYTF,few,.,TRBV5-1,TRBJ1-2